This TCR beta chain comes out of a study of a mutant IDH1 vaccine in newly diagnosed glioma. Study details: During weeks 1, 3, 5, 7, 11, 15, 19 and 23, patients received eight vaccinations. Following radiotherapy alone, or alongside temozolomide cycles, vaccination was started after an interval of 4-6 weeks. Antecedent treatment encompassed radiotherapy, temozolomide, or their combination; the majority received both.

CDR1 is LNHDA, CDR2 SQIVND, per germline (reference sequence). The V and J ends lost 6 bases and 6 bases, in that order; junction bases with no gene match: 6. There are 13 residues in the CDR3. The method was immunoSEQ multiplex PCR; TCRdb's version includes in-frame clones alone and lacks a portion of them. This sample has more than 55,000 clones, with 70% to 85% found just once. This clone came up a few times. Antigen specificity is unknown. Time point reported: week 11, during vaccination. A single vaccine dose contained 300 ug of mutant IDH1 20-mer peptide, and topical imiquimod was used with it. Donors' newly diagnosed IDH1-mutant WHO grade 3 or 4 astrocytomas lacked nuclear ATRX.

The chain couples TRBV19 to TRBJ1-1, with 8 bases lining up with TRBD1. This specimen was PBMCs, taken from a glioma patient whose treatment included an IDH1 peptide vaccine. This TCR was recovered from a man younger than 40 with glioma. The CDR3 sequence is CASRTQGDAEAFF. The CDR3 DNA sequence: TGTGCCAGTAGAACACAGGGGGATGCTGAAGCTTTCTTT.